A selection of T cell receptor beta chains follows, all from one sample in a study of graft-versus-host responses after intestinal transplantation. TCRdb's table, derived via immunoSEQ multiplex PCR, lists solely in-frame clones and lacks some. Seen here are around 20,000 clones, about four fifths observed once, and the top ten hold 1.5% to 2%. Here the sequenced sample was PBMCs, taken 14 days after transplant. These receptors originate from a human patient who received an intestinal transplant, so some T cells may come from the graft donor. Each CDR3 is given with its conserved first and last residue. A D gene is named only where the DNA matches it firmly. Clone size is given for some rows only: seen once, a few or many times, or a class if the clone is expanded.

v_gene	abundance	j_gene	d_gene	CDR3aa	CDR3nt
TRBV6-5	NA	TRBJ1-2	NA	CASKAGPSANYGYTF	TGTGCCAGCAAAGCAGGGCCCTCGGCTAACTATGGCTACACCTTC
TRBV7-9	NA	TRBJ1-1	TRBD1	CASTLTGAHTEAFF	TGTGCCAGCACCTTAACAGGGGCGCACACTGAAGCTTTCTTT
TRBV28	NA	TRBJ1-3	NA	CASSFFDRFANTIYF	TGTGCCAGCAGTTTCTTTGACAGGTTCGCGAACACCATATATTTT
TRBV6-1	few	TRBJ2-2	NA	CASSEDPTSTGELFF	TGTGCCAGCAGTGAAGATCCCACGAGCACCGGGGAGCTGTTTTTT
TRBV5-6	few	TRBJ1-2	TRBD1	CASTGPGQGDYGYTF	TGTGCCAGCACCGGGCCAGGACAGGGAGACTATGGCTACACCTTC
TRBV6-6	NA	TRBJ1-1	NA	CASSYRGDTEAFF	TGTGCCAGCAGTTACAGAGGGGACACTGAAGCTTTCTTT
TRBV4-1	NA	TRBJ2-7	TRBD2	CASSLSGGGLYEQYF	TGCGCCAGCAGCCTTAGCGGGGGGGGCCTCTACGAGCAGTACTTC
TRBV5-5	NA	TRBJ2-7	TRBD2	CASSLLAGGLRDEQYF	TGTGCCAGCAGCCTCTTAGCGGGGGGTCTGAGAGACGAGCAGTACTTC
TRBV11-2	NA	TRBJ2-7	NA	CASSLSESSYEQYF	TGTGCCAGCAGCTTATCGGAGAGCTCCTACGAGCAGTACTTC
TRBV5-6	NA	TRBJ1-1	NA	CASSLVRNTEAFF	TGTGCCAGCAGCTTGGTTAGGAACACTGAAGCTTTCTTT
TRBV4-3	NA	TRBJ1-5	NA	CASSQGVFSNQPQHF	TGCGCCAGCAGCCAAGGGGTATTCAGCAATCAGCCCCAGCATTTT
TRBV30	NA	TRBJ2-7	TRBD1	CAWSGGSGGEQYF	TGTGCCTGGAGTGGCGGATCAGGGGGCGAGCAGTACTTC
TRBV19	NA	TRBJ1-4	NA	CASLEQINEKLFF	TGTGCCAGTCTCGAACAGATTAATGAAAAACTGTTTTTT
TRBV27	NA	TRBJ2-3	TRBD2	CASSLTSGSTDTQYF	TGTGCCAGCAGTTTGACTAGCGGGAGCACAGATACGCAGTATTTT
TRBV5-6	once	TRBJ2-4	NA	CASSLGSEEYF	TGTGCCAGCAGCCTTGGGTCCGAGGAGTACTTC
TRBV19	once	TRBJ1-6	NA	CATRMNNSPLHF	TGTGCCACTAGGATGAATAATTCACCCCTCCACTTT
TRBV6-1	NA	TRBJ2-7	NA	CASRTGTAYEQYF	TGTGCCAGCAGGACGGGAACAGCCTACGAGCAGTACTTC
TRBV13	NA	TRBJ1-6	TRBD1	CASSQWGDRNSPLHF	TGTGCCAGCAGCCAATGGGGGGACAGAAATTCACCCCTCCACTTT
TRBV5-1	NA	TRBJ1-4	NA	CASSLARGAATNEKLFF	TGCGCCAGCAGCTTGGCCCGGGGGGCAGCAACTAATGAAAAACTGTTTTTT
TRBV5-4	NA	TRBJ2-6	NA	CASSLPGSLGANVLTF	TGTGCCAGCAGCTTGCCAGGGAGTTTAGGGGCCAACGTCCTGACTTTC
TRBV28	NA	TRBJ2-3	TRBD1	CASTALQGYPSQDTQYF	TGTGCCAGCACGGCCCTACAGGGGTATCCTTCACAAGATACGCAGTATTTT
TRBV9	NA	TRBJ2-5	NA	CASSVASGTQYF	TGTGCCAGCAGCGTAGCCTCTGGGACCCAGTACTTC
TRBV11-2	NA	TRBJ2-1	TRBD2	CASSPYPERGDYNEQFF	TGTGCCAGCAGCCCATATCCGGAGCGGGGGGATTACAATGAGCAGTTCTTC
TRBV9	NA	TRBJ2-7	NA	CASSVGSWGTEQYF	TGTGCCAGCAGCGTAGGGAGTTGGGGGACCGAGCAGTACTTC
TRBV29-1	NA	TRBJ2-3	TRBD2	CSVEASGSITDTQYF	TGCAGCGTTGAAGCTAGCGGGAGCATCACAGATACGCAGTATTTT
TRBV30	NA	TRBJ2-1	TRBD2	CAWSSRAGVNEQFF	TGTGCCTGGAGTTCCCGGGCGGGAGTCAATGAGCAGTTCTTC
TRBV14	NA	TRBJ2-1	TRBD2	CASSQDWYASGGNNEQFF	TGTGCCAGCAGCCAAGATTGGTATGCTAGCGGGGGAAACAATGAGCAGTTCTTC
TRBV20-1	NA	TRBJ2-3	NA	CSAGPTDTQYF	TGCAGTGCGGGACCCACAGATACGCAGTATTTT
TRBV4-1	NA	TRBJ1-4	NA	CASRSLGIEGEKLFF	TGCGCCAGCAGGTCTTTGGGGATAGAGGGTGAAAAACTGTTTTTT
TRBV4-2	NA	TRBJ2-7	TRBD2	CASSPKGIAGQYF	TGTGCCAGCAGCCCCAAGGGAATAGCGGGGCAGTACTTC
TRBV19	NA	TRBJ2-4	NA	CASRVAQTTNIQYF	TGTGCCAGTAGGGTAGCCCAGACCACAAACATTCAGTACTTC
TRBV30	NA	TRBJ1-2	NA	CAWNPGTSNNYGYTF	TGTGCCTGGAACCCGGGGACCTCCAATAACTATGGCTACACCTTC
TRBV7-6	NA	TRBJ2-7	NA	CASSLGTDIYEQYF	TGTGCCAGCAGCTTAGGGACAGACATCTACGAGCAGTACTTC
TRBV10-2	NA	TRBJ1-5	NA	CASTAGWDQPQHF	TGCGCCAGCACTGCAGGCTGGGATCAGCCCCAGCATTTT
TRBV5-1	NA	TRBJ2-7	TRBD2	CASSSGLADAYEQYF	TGCGCCAGCAGTTCGGGACTAGCGGACGCCTACGAGCAGTACTTC
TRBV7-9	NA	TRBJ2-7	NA	CASSLAISYYEQYF	TGTGCCAGCAGCTTAGCTATCAGTTACTACGAGCAGTACTTC
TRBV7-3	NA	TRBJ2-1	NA	CASSLSGREQFF	TGTGCCAGCAGCTTATCGGGGCGTGAGCAGTTCTTC
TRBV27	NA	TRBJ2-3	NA	CASSSGPTFYF	TGTGCCAGCAGCTCGGGACCGACTTTTTATTTT
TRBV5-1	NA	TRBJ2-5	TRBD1	CASSLYRGQETQYF	TGCGCCAGCAGCTTATACAGGGGGCAAGAGACCCAGTACTTC
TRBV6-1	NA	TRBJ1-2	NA	CASSEVGEGGYTF	TGTGCCAGCAGTGAAGTAGGGGAAGGTGGCTACACCTTC
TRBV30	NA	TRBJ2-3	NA	CAWSVIRGKGTDTQYF	TGTGCCTGGAGTGTAATCCGGGGAAAGGGTACAGATACGCAGTATTTT
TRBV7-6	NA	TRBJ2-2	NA	CASSLGATGETGELFF	TGTGCCAGCAGCTTAGGTGCGACAGGAGAGACCGGGGAGCTGTTTTTT
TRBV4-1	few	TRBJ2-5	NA	CASSPRQGGETQYF	TGCGCCAGCAGCCCTCGACAGGGAGGAGAGACCCAGTACTTC